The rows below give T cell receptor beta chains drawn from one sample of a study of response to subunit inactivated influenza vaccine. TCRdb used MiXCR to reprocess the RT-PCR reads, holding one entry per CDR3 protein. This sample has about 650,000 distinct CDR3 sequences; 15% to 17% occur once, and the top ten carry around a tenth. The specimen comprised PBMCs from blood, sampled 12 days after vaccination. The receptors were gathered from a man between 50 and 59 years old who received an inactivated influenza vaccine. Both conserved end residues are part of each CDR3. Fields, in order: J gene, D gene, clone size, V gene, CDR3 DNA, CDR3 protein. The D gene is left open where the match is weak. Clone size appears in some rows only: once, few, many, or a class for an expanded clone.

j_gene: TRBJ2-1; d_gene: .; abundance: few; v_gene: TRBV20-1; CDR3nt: TGCAGTGCTAGAGATAGGGCTCGGGACCCTTACAATGAGCAGTTCTTC; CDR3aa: CSARDRARDPYNEQFF
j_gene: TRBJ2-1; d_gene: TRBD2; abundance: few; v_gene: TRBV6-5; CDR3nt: TGTGCCAGCAGTTACTTTAGCGGGGGGGCTTACAATGAGCAGTTCTTC; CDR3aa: CASSYFSGGAYNEQFF
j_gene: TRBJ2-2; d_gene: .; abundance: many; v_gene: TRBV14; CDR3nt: TGTGCCAGCAGCCCTAAGACAGGATACTTCACCGGGGAGCTGTTTTTT; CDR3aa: CASSPKTGYFTGELFF
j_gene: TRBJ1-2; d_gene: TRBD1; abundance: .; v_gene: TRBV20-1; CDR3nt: TGCAGTGCTAGATCCATTAAACCGGGACAGGGGTTTGGCTACACCTTC; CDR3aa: CSARSIKPGQGFGYTF
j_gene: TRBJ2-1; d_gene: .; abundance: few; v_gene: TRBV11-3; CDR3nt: TGCGCCAGCAGCCGGGTTGACAATGAGCAGTTCTTC; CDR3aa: CASSRVDNEQFF
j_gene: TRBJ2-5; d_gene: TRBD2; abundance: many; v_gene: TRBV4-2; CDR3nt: TGTGCCAGCAGCCAGGGACTAGCGGGAGGCCAGTACCAAGAGACCCAGTACTTC; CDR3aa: CASSQGLAGGQYQETQYF
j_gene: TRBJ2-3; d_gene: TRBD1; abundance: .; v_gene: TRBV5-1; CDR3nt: TGCGCCAGCAGCTTTCAGGGGGAAGGGACAGATACGCAGTATTTT; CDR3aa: CASSFQGEGTDTQYF
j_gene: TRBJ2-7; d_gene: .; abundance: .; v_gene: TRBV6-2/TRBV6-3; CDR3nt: TGTGCCAGCGCCCCCAGCTCCTACGAGCAGTACTTC; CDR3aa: CASAPSSYEQYF
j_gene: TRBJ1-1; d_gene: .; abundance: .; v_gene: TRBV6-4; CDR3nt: TGTGCCAGCAGTGAGGTGGGGCCGACCGGGAGAGCTTTCTTT; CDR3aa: CASSEVGPTGRAFF
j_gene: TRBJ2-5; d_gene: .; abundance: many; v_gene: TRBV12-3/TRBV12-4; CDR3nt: TGTGCCAGCAGTTTAGTAGGCGGATTAGAGACCCAGTACTTC; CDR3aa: CASSLVGGLETQYF
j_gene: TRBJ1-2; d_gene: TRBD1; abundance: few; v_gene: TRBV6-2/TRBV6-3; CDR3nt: TGTGCCAGCACCTTCGCAGGGGGTTTCTATGGCTACACCTTC; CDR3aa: CASTFAGGFYGYTF
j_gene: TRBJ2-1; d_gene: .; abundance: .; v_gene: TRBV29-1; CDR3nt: TGCAGCGTTCCAGGGGAGCGAGAGCAGTTCTTC; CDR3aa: CSVPGEREQFF
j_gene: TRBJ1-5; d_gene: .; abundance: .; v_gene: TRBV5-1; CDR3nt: TGCGCCAGCAGCCCTGGGACATCGGGTCAGCCCCAGCATTTT; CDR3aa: CASSPGTSGQPQHF
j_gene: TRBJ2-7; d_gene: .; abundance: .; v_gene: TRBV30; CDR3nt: TGTGCCTGGAGTGACGGGCCGTATAACTACGAGCAGTACTTC; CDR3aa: CAWSDGPYNYEQYF
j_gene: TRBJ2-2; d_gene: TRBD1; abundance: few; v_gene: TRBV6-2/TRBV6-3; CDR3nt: TGTGCCAGCAGTTACGCGTTAGGGACAGCCAACACCGGGGAGCTGTTTTTT; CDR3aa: CASSYALGTANTGELFF
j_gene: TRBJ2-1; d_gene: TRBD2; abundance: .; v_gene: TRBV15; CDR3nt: TGTGCCACCAGCAAGCGGGAGACCTACAATGAGCAGTTCTTC; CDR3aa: CATSKRETYNEQFF
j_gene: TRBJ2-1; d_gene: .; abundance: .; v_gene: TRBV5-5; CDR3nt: TGTGCCAGCAGCCCGACGGTTTTGGGTGAGCAGTTCTTC; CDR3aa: CASSPTVLGEQFF
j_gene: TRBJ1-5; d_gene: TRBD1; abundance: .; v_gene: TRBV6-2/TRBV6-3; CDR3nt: TGTGCCAGCAGCTGGAGGGACAGGGGTCGGAATCAGCCCCAGCATTTT; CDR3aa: CASSWRDRGRNQPQHF
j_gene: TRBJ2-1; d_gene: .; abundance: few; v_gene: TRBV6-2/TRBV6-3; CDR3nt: TGTGCCAGCAGTTACCCCCGTTGGGCAGTCTCGTCCTACAATGAGCAGTTCTTC; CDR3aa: CASSYPRWAVSSYNEQFF
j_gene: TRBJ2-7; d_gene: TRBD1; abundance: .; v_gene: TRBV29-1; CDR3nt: TGCAGCGTACGAGACAGGGGCCCCTACGAGCAGTACTTC; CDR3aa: CSVRDRGPYEQYF
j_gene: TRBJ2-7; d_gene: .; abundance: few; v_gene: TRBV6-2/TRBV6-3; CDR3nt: TGTGCCAGCAGTTACTCGCCGGGGTTCTCCTACGAGCAGTACTTC; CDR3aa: CASSYSPGFSYEQYF
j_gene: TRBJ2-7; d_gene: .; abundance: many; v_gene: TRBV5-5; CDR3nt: TGTGCCAGCAGCCGCAGGGGCCACGAGCAGTACTTC; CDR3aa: CASSRRGHEQYF
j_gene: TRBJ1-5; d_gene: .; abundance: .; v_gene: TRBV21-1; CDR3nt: TGTGCCAGCAGCAAAGAACGGACAGGGGCCCCCCATTACAATCAGCCCCAGCATTTT; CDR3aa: CASSKERTGAPHYNQPQHF
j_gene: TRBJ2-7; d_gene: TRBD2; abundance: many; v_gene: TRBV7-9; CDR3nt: TGTGCCAGCAGCCCTAGCGGGGGGAGCTCCTACGAGCAGTACTTC; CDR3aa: CASSPSGGSSYEQYF
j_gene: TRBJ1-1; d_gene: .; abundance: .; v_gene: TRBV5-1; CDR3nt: TGCGCCAGCAGGGGAGAGGGGAACACTGAAGCTTTCTTT; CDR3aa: CASRGEGNTEAFF